These 22 T cell receptor beta chains were sequenced from one sample in a study of blood T cell repertoires in COVID-19 (dated by TCRdb to between 2020 and 2021). To prepare the library, the immunoSEQ multiplex PCR assay was applied. The immuneACCESS repertoire file appears here via TCRdb, limited to in-frame rearrangements. These files lack a portion of the clones; in checked studies, under half of the deficit traces to unresolved V genes, and the cause of the others is not known. Counted in this sample were 90,000 to 110,000 clones; roughly 80% of them appeared once. Roughly 15% of the sample goes to the ten largest clones. What was sequenced was peripheral blood. These TCRs come from a woman aged 80 or older with acute or convalescent COVID-19.

In its sample, this clone was seen once. The chain employs TRBV5-6 and TRBJ1-1; D not certain. The CDR3 length is 14 residues. Germline CDR1 and CDR2: SGHDT and YYEEEE. The V end lost 2 bases, the J end lost 1 base, and 9 bases lay between the germline ends. The CDR3 reads CASSFPHQNTEAFF. In DNA, the CDR3 is TGTGCCAGCAGCTTTCCACACCAGAACACTGAAGCTTTCTTT.

The chain has TRBV15 and TRBJ2-1, with TRBD2 matching 9 bases. CDR1 is LNHNV and CDR2 is YYDKDF in the germline V gene (reference sequence). This CDR3 spans 15 amino acids. With V trimmed by 1 base and J by 5 bases, 3 bases remained unmatched. CDR3 coding DNA: TGTGCCACCAGCAGAGGGATAGCGGGAGACAATGAGCAGTTCTTC. Translation: CATSRGIAGDNEQFF.

Many counts were recorded for this clone. V is TRBV27 and J is TRBJ2-2, with TRBD2 matching 9 bases. CDR1 MNHEY and CDR2 SMNVEV come from the germline V gene (reference sequence). With V trimmed by 4 bases and J by 2 bases, 14 bases remained unmatched. CDR3 length: 19 amino acids. The chain's CDR3 is CASSSGTSRVPPNTGELFF. Here the CDR3 DNA reads TGTGCCAGCAGTTCCGGGACTAGCCGTGTACCCCCCAACACCGGGGAGCTGTTTTTT.

V and J are TRBV29-1 and TRBJ2-3, with D perhaps matching TRBD2 (5 bases). V was trimmed by 3 bases and J by 2 bases, leaving 6 bases between them. In germline, CDR1 is SQVTM, CDR2 ANQGSEA. CDR3 length: 12 amino acids. DNA of the CDR3: TGCAGCGTTGATCTAGCCACAGATACGCAGTATTTT. Translation gives CSVDLATDTQYF.

This clone came up once. This chain uses TRBV19 with TRBJ2-1; D perhaps matches TRBD2 (6 bases). This CDR3 has 17 residues. The V gene's germline CDR1 is LNHDA and CDR2 SQIVND (reference sequence). V dropped 7 bases and J dropped 0 bases, with 19 bases sitting between them. CDR3 loop: CASTTQHSDYSYNEQFF. In nucleotides, the CDR3 is TGTGCCAGTACTACCCAACACTCGGACTACTCCTACAATGAGCAGTTCTTC.

This sequence joins TRBV5-4 and TRBJ2-5; D is perhaps TRBD1 (6 bases). This CDR3 spans 13 amino acids. V was clipped by 4 bases and J by 0 bases, with 7 bases between them. Germline V CDR1 and CDR2: SGHNT, YYREEE (reference sequence). CDR3 in amino acids: CASSQGYQETQYF. The CDR3 coding sequence is TGTGCCAGCAGCCAGGGGTACCAAGAGACCCAGTACTTC. Supplemented by reference TRBV5-4 and TRBJ2-5, the full variable domain reads ETGVTQSPTHLIKTRGQQVTLRCSSQSGHNTVSWYQQALGQGPQFIFQYYREEENGRGNFPPRFSGLQFPNYSSELNVNALELDDSALYLCASSQGYQETQYFGPGTRLLVL.

The chain couples TRBV6-5 to TRBJ1-2, with 8 bases identical to TRBD1. V was clipped by 5 bases and J by 9 bases; unmatched bases: 8. Germline assignment: CDR1 MNHEY and CDR2 SVGAGI. The CDR3 is made up of 13 amino acids. CDR3 in amino acids: CASSPDREESYTF. CDR3 nucleotide sequence: TGTGCCAGCAGTCCGGACAGGGAGGAGAGCTACACCTTC.

The genes are TRBV28 and TRBJ2-7, with D perhaps TRBD1 (6 bases). The CDR3 consists of 14 residues. From germline, CDR1 is MDHEN and CDR2 SYDVKM. The V gene lost 7 bases and the J gene lost 3 bases, with 16 bases spanning the gap. The DNA for the CDR3 is TGTGCCAGCACTGAAGTAGGGGGAAACTACGAGCAGTACTTC. The encoded protein is CASTEVGGNYEQYF.

For the CDR3, the DNA is TGTGCCAGCAGCTTAGAAATACAGGGGAGCGAGCAGTACGTC. The encoded protein is CASSLEIQGSEQYV. The chain carries TRBV7-6 and TRBJ2-7; 7 nucleotides line up with TRBD1. The V segment lost 1 base and the J segment 6 bases; nucleotides outside the gene matches: 6. CDR1 and CDR2 (germline): SGHVS, FNYEAQ. The CDR3 contains 14 residues.

The chain combines TRBV11-1 with TRBJ2-2; TRBD2 matches at 7 bases. Germline values: CDR1 SGHAT, CDR2 FQDESV (reference sequence). V was pared by 4 bases and J by 6 bases, with 11 bases of the junction left unmatched. This CDR3 is built from 16 residues. In nucleotides, the CDR3 is TGTGCCAGCAGCTCCTCGTCCCTGGGAGGGTCCGGGGAGCTGTTTTTT. This translates into CASSSSSLGGSGELFF. The full variable domain, its missing parts supplied by reference TRBV11-1 and TRBJ2-2, is EAEVAQSPRYKITEKSQAVAFWCDPISGHATLYWYRQILGQGPELLVQFQDESVVDDSQLPKDRFSAERLKGVDSTLKIQPAELGDSAMYLCASSSSSLGGSGELFFGEGSRLTVL.

The chain joins TRBV2 to TRBJ2-1; 9 nucleotides line up with TRBD1. This CDR3 spans 14 amino acids. Trimming cost V 8 bases and J 6 bases; bases outside gene matches: 8. The germline V gene encodes CDR1 SNHLY and CDR2 FYNNEI. The CDR3 bases are TGTGCCAGCCAAGGGAGACAGGGGGGCAATGAGCAGTTCTTC. The encoded protein is CASQGRQGGNEQFF.

This sequence joins TRBV28 and TRBJ1-4; D is undetermined. Germline loops: CDR1 MDHEN, CDR2 SYDVKM. The V and J ends lost 6 bases and 4 bases respectively, with 6 bases between them. The CDR3 contains 12 residues. CDR3 nucleotides: TGTGCCAGCAGGCAGATTAATGAAAAACTGTTTTTT. This translates into CASRQINEKLFF.

The V gene is TRBV12-5, the J gene TRBJ1-5; D call uncertain. Per germline, CDR1 LGHNT and CDR2 FRNRAP. The CDR3 length is 16 residues. V lost 0 bases and J lost 2, with 11 bases in between. In nucleotides, the CDR3 is TGTGCTAGTGGTTTGGTAACGGGAACGGGCAATCAGCCCCAGCATTTT. It translates to CASGLVTGTGNQPQHF.

J is TRBJ1-2 and V is TRBV20-1; 12 positions match TRBD1. Germline lookup yields CDR1 DFQATT and CDR2 SNEGSKA (reference sequence). CDR3 length: 18 amino acids. V trimming: 3 bases; J trimming: 1 base; junction bases outside the gene matches: 12. Written as DNA, the CDR3 is TGCAGTGCTAGTAGCGGGACAGGGGGCGCTTATGGTAACTATGGCTACACCTTC. Translation gives CSASSGTGGAYGNYGYTF.

This rearrangement joins TRBV5-5 to TRBJ2-7, with a possible D match to TRBD2 (6 bases). CDR1 and CDR2 from the germline V gene are SGHKS and YYEKEE (reference sequence). This CDR3 comprises 15 residues. Trimming cost V 3 bases and J 7 bases, with 20 bases left between them. The CDR3 region is CASSSPGTRGGEQYF. CDR3 sequence (DNA): TGTGCCAGCAGCTCCCCCGGGACGCGGGGAGGAGAGCAGTACTTC.

The chain uses TRBV5-1 and TRBJ2-5, with 7 bases lining up with TRBD1. Trimming took 2 bases from V and 3 from J; bases not matched to a gene: 10. Germline V gene data show CDR1 as SGHRS and CDR2 as YFSETQ. This CDR3 contains 16 residues. The CDR3 sequence: CASSLQGKGMEETQYF. In DNA form, the CDR3 reads TGCGCCAGCAGCTTACAGGGGAAAGGGATGGAAGAGACCCAGTACTTC. Filled out from reference TRBV5-1 and TRBJ2-5, the complete variable domain reads KAGVTQTPRYLIKTRGQQVTLSCSPISGHRSVSWYQQTPGQGLQFLFEYFSETQRNKGNFPGRFSGRQFSNSRSEMNVSTLELGDSALYLCASSLQGKGMEETQYFGPGTRLLVL.

The rearrangement uses TRBV5-1 and TRBJ2-7; D gene uncertain. V was shortened by 4 bases and J by 6 bases, with 8 bases between the two germline ends. Germline V CDR1 and CDR2: SGHRS, YFSETQ. CDR3 length: 11 amino acids. The CDR3 sequence: CASSTPGEQYV. DNA of the CDR3: TGCGCCAGCAGCACCCCGGGCGAGCAGTACGTC.

J is TRBJ2-5 and V is TRBV5-1, with 9 bases that match TRBD2. This CDR3 spans 13 amino acids. J lost 3 bases, V lost 6 bases, and 3 bases had no gene match. The germline V gene has CDR1 SGHRS and CDR2 YFSETQ. CDR3 coding DNA: TGCGCCAGCACCCTAGCGGGGAAAGAGACCCAGTACTTC. This encodes CASTLAGKETQYF.

The genes are TRBV5-1 and TRBJ2-1, with 10 bases identical to TRBD2. The CDR3 length is 15 residues. Looked up from germline, CDR1 is SGHRS and CDR2 is YFSETQ. With V trimmed by 4 bases and J by 5 bases, 6 bases remained unmatched. The CDR3: CASSIGTSVNNEQFF. As DNA, the CDR3 is TGCGCCAGCAGCATCGGGACTAGCGTGAACAATGAGCAGTTCTTC.

J is TRBJ2-3 and V is TRBV11-3; 11 bases match TRBD2. This CDR3 comprises 16 residues. The germline CDR1 and CDR2 sequences are SGHNT and YENEEA. V was pared by 5 bases and J by 3 bases, with 7 bases of the junction left unmatched. In DNA, the CDR3 is TGTGCCAGCAGCGCGAGTAGCGGGAGGGGAACAGATACGCAGTATTTT. Its translation: CASSASSGRGTDTQYF.

This rearrangement joins TRBV3-1 (or the pseudogene TRBV3-2) to TRBJ2-5, with D perhaps TRBD1 (6 bases). CDR1 and CDR2 from the germline V gene are LGHDT and YNNKEL (reference sequence). Trimming cost V 0 bases and J 2 bases, with 10 bases left between them. This CDR3 contains 15 residues. The CDR3: CASSQESGEQETQYF. In DNA, the CDR3 is TGTGCCAGCAGCCAAGAGTCAGGGGAACAAGAGACCCAGTACTTC.

V usage is TRBV27 and J usage is TRBJ2-5, with 12 positions matching TRBD1. The length of the CDR3 is 15 residues. Germline loops: CDR1 MNHEY, CDR2 SMNVEV (reference sequence). V lost 3 bases and J lost 6; bases outside the gene matches: 5. CDR3 in DNA: TGTGCCAGCAGTTTCCGGGACAGGGGGCGAAAGACCCAGTACTTC. Its protein is CASSFRDRGRKTQYF.